This T cell receptor (beta chain) was identified in a study of OX40 agonist ivuxolimab in advanced cancers. Study-level background: Patients treated during dose escalation were battling hepatocellular carcinoma, melanoma, renal cell or head and neck cancer. Whole-study results and caveats: On average, CD8+ T cells had more expanded clones than CD4+.

Measured with immunoSEQ multiplex PCR; TCRdb has only the in-frame clones, and not every one. This sample has roughly 80,000 clones; about 80% occur once, and the top ten carry over 5%. This clone showed up just once. Its antigen is unidentified. The length of the CDR3 is 12 residues. V was cut by 6 bases and J by 5 bases, with 10 bases left in between. Germline-derived CDR1 and CDR2 are MDHEN and SYDVKM. The origin of this receptor is an adult with an advanced solid tumor such as melanoma, head and neck, liver or kidney cancer. The sequenced sample was CD4+ or CD8+ T cells sorted from blood, obtained in a trial of the OX40 agonist ivuxolimab. The rearrangement uses TRBV28 and TRBJ1-1; D may be TRBD1 (5 bases). The CDR3 loop is CASRTVLTEAFF. The CDR3 DNA is TGTGCCAGCAGGACAGTCCTTACTGAAGCTTTCTTT.